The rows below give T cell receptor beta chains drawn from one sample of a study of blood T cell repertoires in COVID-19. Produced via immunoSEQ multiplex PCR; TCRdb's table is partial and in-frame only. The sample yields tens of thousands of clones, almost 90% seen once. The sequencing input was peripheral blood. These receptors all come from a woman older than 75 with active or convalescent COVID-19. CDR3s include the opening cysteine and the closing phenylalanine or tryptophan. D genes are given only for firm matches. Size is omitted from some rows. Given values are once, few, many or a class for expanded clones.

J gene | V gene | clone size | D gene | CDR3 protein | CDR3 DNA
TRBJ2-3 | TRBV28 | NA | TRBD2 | CASSLKSGSGTDTQYF | TGTGCCAGCAGTTTAAAGAGCGGGAGCGGCACAGATACGCAGTATTTT
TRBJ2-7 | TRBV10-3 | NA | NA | CAHSVEASSYEQYF | TGTGCCCACTCGGTCGAGGCCAGCTCCTACGAGCAGTACTTC
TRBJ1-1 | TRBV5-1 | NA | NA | CASSLVQGNAEAFF | TGCGCCAGCAGCTTGGTCCAGGGGAACGCTGAAGCTTTCTTT
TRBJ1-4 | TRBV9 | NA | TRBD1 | CASSDQTGAYEKLFF | TGTGCCAGCAGCGACCAGACAGGGGCGTACGAAAAACTGTTTTTT
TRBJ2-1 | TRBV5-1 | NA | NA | CASSLASSTYNEQFF | TGCGCCAGCAGCTTGGCCTCTAGCACCTACAATGAGCAGTTCTTC
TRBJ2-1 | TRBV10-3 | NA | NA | CAISESNRERTNEQFF | TGTGCCATCAGTGAGTCCAACAGGGAGAGAACAAATGAGCAGTTCTTC
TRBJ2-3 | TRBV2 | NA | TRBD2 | CASYNTSGRVTDTQYF | TGTGCCAGCTATAATACTAGCGGGAGAGTCACAGATACGCAGTATTTT
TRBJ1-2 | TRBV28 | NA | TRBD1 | CASDPDRGDLNYGYTF | TGTGCCAGCGACCCTGACAGGGGTGACTTGAACTATGGCTACACCTTC
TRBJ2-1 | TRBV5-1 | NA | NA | CASSLGLNNEQFF | TGCGCCAGCAGCCTCGGACTGAACAATGAGCAGTTCTTC
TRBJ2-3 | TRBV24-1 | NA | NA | CATSDRGSTDTQYF | TGTGCCACCAGTGACCGCGGGAGCACAGATACGCAGTATTTT
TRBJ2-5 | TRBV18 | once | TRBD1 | CASSSPAGGRQETQYF | TGTGCCAGCTCATCCCCCGCAGGGGGTCGGCAAGAGACCCAGTACTTC
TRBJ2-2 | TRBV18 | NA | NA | CASSSVRGTGELFF | TGTGCCAGCTCTTCCGTCCGCGGGACCGGGGAGCTGTTTTTT
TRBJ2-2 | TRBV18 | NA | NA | CASSPGETGELFF | TGTGCCAGCTCACCAGGGGAGACCGGGGAGCTGTTTTTT
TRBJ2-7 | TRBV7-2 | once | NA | CASTLEIGTVSYEQYF | TGTGCCAGCACCTTAGAAATAGGGACTGTATCCTACGAGCAGTACTTC
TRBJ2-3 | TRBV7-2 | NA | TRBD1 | CASSLTGTGDSTDTQYF | TGTGCCAGCAGCTTAACCGGGACAGGAGACAGCACAGATACGCAGTATTTT
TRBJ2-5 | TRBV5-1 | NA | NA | CASSLTGFDETQYF | TGCGCCAGCAGCTTGACAGGGTTCGATGAGACCCAGTACTTC
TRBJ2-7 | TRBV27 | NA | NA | CASRLTDELKQYF | TGTGCCAGCCGACTAACCGACGAGCTTAAGCAGTACTTC
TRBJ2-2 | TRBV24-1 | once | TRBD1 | CASRGQGSGELFF | TGTGCCAGCCGGGGACAGGGGAGCGGGGAGCTGTTTTTT
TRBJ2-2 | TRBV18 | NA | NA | CASSPRGSVTGELFF | TGTGCCAGCTCACCACGAGGGTCGGTCACCGGGGAGCTGTTTTTT
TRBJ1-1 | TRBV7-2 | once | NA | CASSLNGREAFF | TGTGCCAGCAGCTTAAACGGCAGGGAAGCTTTCTTT
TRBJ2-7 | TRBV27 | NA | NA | CASSLSLTSLAYEQYF | TGTGCCAGCAGTTTATCGCTTACCAGTTTGGCCTACGAGCAGTACTTC
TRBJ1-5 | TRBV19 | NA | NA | CASSISGLDNQPQHF | TGTGCCAGTAGTATCTCGGGACTTGACAATCAGCCCCAGCATTTT
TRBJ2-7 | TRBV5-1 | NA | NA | CASSSSRFREQYF | TGCGCCAGCAGCTCATCTAGATTCCGCGAGCAGTACTTC
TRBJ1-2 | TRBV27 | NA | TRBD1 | CASSPAGQGADDYGYTF | TGTGCCAGCAGTCCTGCGGGACAGGGGGCGGACGACTATGGCTACACCTTC
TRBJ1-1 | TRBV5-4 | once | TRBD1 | CASSFPGQGAWTEAFF | TGTGCCAGCAGCTTCCCAGGACAGGGGGCTTGGACTGAAGCTTTCTTT
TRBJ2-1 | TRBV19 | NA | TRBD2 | CASSAVPGLAGVSYNEQFF | TGTGCCAGTAGTGCCGTCCCGGGACTAGCGGGAGTGTCCTACAATGAGCAGTTCTTC
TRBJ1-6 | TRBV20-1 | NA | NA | CSASVGLGGDNSPLHF | TGCAGTGCTAGTGTCGGGTTGGGCGGGGATAATTCACCCCTCCACTTT
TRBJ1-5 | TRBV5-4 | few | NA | CASSPGREVGQPQHF | TGTGCCAGCAGCCCGGGGAGGGAGGTGGGTCAGCCCCAGCATTTT
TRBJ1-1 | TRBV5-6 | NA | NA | CASSASARTEAFF | TGTGCCAGCAGCGCCAGCGCGAGGACTGAAGCTTTCTTT
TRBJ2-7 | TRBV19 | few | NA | CASSIGGGTEQYF | TGTGCCAGTAGTATAGGTGGAGGGACCGAGCAGTACTTC
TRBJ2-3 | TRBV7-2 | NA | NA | CASSLRDSSIDTQYF | TGTGCCAGCAGCTTACGTGATAGCAGTATAGATACGCAGTATTTT
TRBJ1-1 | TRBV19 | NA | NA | CASSIREHTEAFF | TGTGCCAGTAGTATAAGAGAACACACTGAAGCTTTCTTT
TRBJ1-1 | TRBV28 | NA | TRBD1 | CASTEIQGLVTEAFF | TGTGCCAGCACCGAAATACAGGGGTTGGTAACTGAAGCTTTCTTT
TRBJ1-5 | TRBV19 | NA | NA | CASSSQGNQPQHF | TGTGCCAGTAGCTCACAGGGTAATCAGCCCCAGCATTTT
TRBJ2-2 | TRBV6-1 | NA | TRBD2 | CASSAVVAGGVNTGELFF | TGTGCCAGCAGTGCGGTGGTAGCGGGAGGTGTTAACACCGGGGAGCTGTTTTTT
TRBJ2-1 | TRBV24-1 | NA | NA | CATSSQLLGEQFF | TGTGCCACCAGCAGCCAACTACTAGGTGAGCAGTTCTTC
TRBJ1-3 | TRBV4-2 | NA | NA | CASSGTRGNTIYF | TGTGCCAGCAGCGGGACACGAGGAAACACCATATATTTT
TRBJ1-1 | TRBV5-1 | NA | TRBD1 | CASSYNRGMNTEAFF | TGCGCCAGCAGCTATAACAGGGGAATGAACACTGAAGCTTTCTTT
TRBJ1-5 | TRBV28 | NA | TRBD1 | CASSPRDRANQPQHF | TGTGCCAGCAGTCCCCGAGACAGGGCGAATCAGCCCCAGCATTTT
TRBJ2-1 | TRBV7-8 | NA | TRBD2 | CASSLRAAGGAMYPGGNEQFF | TGTGCCAGCAGCTTAAGGGCGGCGGGAGGGGCAATGTATCCCGGGGGCAATGAGCAGTTCTTC
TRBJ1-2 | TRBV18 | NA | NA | CASFPRGTDYGYTF | TGTGCCAGCTTCCCCAGGGGCACCGATTATGGCTACACCTTC
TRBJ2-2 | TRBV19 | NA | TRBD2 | CASSITLAGNTGELFF | TGTGCCAGTAGTATAACCCTAGCGGGTAACACCGGGGAGCTGTTTTTT
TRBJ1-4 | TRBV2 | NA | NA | CASGGREHEKLFF | TGTGCCAGCGGCGGGAGAGAACACGAAAAACTGTTTTTT
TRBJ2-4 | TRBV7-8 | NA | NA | CASSLTMRIQYF | TGTGCCAGCAGCTTAACTATGCGGATTCAGTACTTC
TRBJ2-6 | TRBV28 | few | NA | CAIRGGSGANVLTF | TGTGCCATTCGAGGGGGCTCTGGGGCCAACGTCCTGACTTTC
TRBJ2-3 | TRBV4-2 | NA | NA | CASSQVGGTTDTQYF | TGTGCCAGCAGCCAAGTGGGCGGGACCACAGATACGCAGTATTTT
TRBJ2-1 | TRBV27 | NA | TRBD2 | CASSLTSRDEQFF | TGTGCCAGCAGTTTGACTAGCAGGGATGAGCAGTTCTTC
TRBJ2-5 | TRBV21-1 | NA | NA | CASSKAGDRQETQYF | TGTGCCAGCAGCAAAGCAGGAGACAGACAAGAGACCCAGTACTTC
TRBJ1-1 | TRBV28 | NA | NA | CASSSPGVSEAFF | TGTGCCAGCAGTTCGCCAGGGGTCTCTGAAGCTTTCTTT
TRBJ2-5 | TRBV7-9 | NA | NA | CASSLGAAGETQYF | TGTGCCAGCAGCTTAGGTGCGGCGGGAGAGACCCAGTACTTC
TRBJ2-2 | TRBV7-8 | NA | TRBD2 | CASRLAGGTGELFF | TGTGCCAGCAGACTAGCGGGGGGAACCGGGGAGCTGTTTTTT
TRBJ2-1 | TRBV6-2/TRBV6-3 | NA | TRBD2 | CASSREAVWNEQFF | TGTGCCAGCAGCCGGGAGGCGGTCTGGAATGAGCAGTTCTTC
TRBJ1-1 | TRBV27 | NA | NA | CASSAWGGRKVISEAFF | TGTGCCAGCAGTGCATGGGGGGGGCGTAAAGTCATCTCTGAAGCTTTCTTT
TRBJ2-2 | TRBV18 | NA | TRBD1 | CASSQTGDTGELFF | TGTGCCAGCTCGCAAACAGGGGATACCGGGGAGCTGTTTTTT
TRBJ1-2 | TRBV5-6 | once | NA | CASSLRSYGYTF | TGTGCCAGCAGCCTCAGAAGCTATGGCTACACCTTC
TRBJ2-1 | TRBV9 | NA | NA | CASSVGSPGREQFF | TGTGCCAGCAGCGTAGGTAGCCCAGGGCGTGAGCAGTTCTTC
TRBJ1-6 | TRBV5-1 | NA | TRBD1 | CASSPQGEDSPLHF | TGCGCCAGCAGCCCACAGGGGGAGGATTCACCCCTCCACTTT
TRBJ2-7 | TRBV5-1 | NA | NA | CASSPDGGSYEQYF | TGCGCCAGCAGCCCCGATGGGGGGTCCTACGAGCAGTACTTC
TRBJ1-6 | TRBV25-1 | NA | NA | CASSEAPRIPNSPLHF | TGTGCCAGCAGTGAGGCCCCTAGGATACCGAATTCACCCCTCCACTTT
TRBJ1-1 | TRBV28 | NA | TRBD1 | CASSPTLRQGPNTEAFF | TGTGCCAGCAGTCCCACCCTCCGACAGGGACCGAACACTGAAGCTTTCTTT